These T cell receptor beta chains were read from a single sample in a study of blood T cell repertoires in COVID-19. TCRdb keeps only in-frame clones here, not all; method: immunoSEQ multiplex PCR. The sample lists 170,000 or so clones, around nine tenths occurring once. The sequencing input was peripheral blood. All receptors derive from a man aged 55 to 70 with COVID-19, enrolled during active disease. CDR3s include the opening cysteine and the closing phenylalanine or tryptophan. The order of the fields is CDR3 DNA, CDR3 protein, D gene, J gene, clone size, V gene. The D gene is left open where the match is weak. Clone size is not always given. Where it is, it says once, few, many or a class for expanded clones.

DNA: TGTGCCAGCAGCTTGGGCGGACAAGAGACCCAGTACTTC
CDR3: CASSLGGQETQYF
D: .
J: TRBJ2-5
size: .
V: TRBV5-4

DNA: TGTGCCAGCAGCTTTAACAGCAAGAACACTGAAGCTTTCTTT
CDR3: CASSFNSKNTEAFF
D: .
J: TRBJ1-1
size: few
V: TRBV11-1

DNA: TGTGCCAGCAGCGCGGACAGGAACATTCAGTACTTC
CDR3: CASSADRNIQYF
D: TRBD1
J: TRBJ2-4
size: .
V: TRBV11-2

DNA: TGTGCCACCAGTGACCCGGACAGGGGTTACGAGCAGTACTTC
CDR3: CATSDPDRGYEQYF
D: TRBD1
J: TRBJ2-7
size: .
V: TRBV24-1

DNA: TGTGCCAGCAGCAAATGGGGAGGGAACGAGCAGTACTTC
CDR3: CASSKWGGNEQYF
D: TRBD2
J: TRBJ2-7
size: once
V: TRBV7-2

DNA: TGTGCCACCAGTGACGGAGGACGGAGTCCCTACGAGCAGTACTTC
CDR3: CATSDGGRSPYEQYF
D: .
J: TRBJ2-7
size: .
V: TRBV24-1

DNA: TGTGCCAGCAGCTTGAAACCTACCTACGAGCAGTACTTC
CDR3: CASSLKPTYEQYF
D: .
J: TRBJ2-7
size: .
V: TRBV7-6

DNA: TGTGTAAGCAGGGGGCTTACTGAAGCTTTCTTT
CDR3: CVSRGLTEAFF
D: TRBD1
J: TRBJ1-1
size: .
V: TRBV28

DNA: TGTGCCAGCAGTTACGACGGACAGGGGGTCGGCGAGCAGTACTTC
CDR3: CASSYDGQGVGEQYF
D: TRBD1
J: TRBJ2-7
size: once
V: TRBV6-5

DNA: TGTGCCAGCAGCTCGACGGGCGGGAGGGCCGGCACCGGGGAGCTGTTTTTT
CDR3: CASSSTGGRAGTGELFF
D: TRBD2
J: TRBJ2-2
size: .
V: TRBV5-4

DNA: TGCGCCAGCAGCCGGCAGGTGGGGGGGATTGAAGCTTTCTTT
CDR3: CASSRQVGGIEAFF
D: .
J: TRBJ1-1
size: once
V: TRBV4-3

DNA: TGTGCCAGCAGCTTAACTCCCGGACAGTTCTCTGGAAACACCATATATTTT
CDR3: CASSLTPGQFSGNTIYF
D: .
J: TRBJ1-3
size: .
V: TRBV7-8

DNA: TGTGCCAGCAGCCAATTGGGACAGGTACTTGAAGCTTTCTTT
CDR3: CASSQLGQVLEAFF
D: TRBD1
J: TRBJ1-1
size: .
V: TRBV14

DNA: TGTGCCAGTAAAAAAAATTTCGAGCAGTACTTC
CDR3: CASKKNFEQYF
D: .
J: TRBJ2-7
size: .
V: TRBV6-5

DNA: TGTGCCAGCAGCCCCCCGACAGGGCTTGAGCAGTACTTC
CDR3: CASSPPTGLEQYF
D: TRBD1
J: TRBJ2-7
size: .
V: TRBV6-6

DNA: TGTGCCAGTAGTATTTCTTCAGACAGTGGTCGGACCCAGTACTTC
CDR3: CASSISSDSGRTQYF
D: .
J: TRBJ2-5
size: .
V: TRBV19

DNA: TGTGCCAGTACCTATAGCGGGAGGGCCAGTAAGGATGAGCAGTTCTTC
CDR3: CASTYSGRASKDEQFF
D: TRBD2
J: TRBJ2-1
size: .
V: TRBV19

DNA: TGTGCCAGCAGCCGTGGAGGACTAGCGGCCGGAGCCGGAGAGACCCAGTACTTC
CDR3: CASSRGGLAAGAGETQYF
D: TRBD2
J: TRBJ2-5
size: .
V: TRBV7-8

DNA: TGTGCCAGCTCCTCAGGCGCAGGGGATAATAGCTACACCTTC
CDR3: CASSSGAGDNSYTF
D: .
J: TRBJ1-2
size: .
V: TRBV18

DNA: TGTGCCAGCAGTGACCAAACAATTCAGCCCCAGCATTTT
CDR3: CASSDQTIQPQHF
D: .
J: TRBJ1-5
size: few
V: TRBV2

DNA: TGTGCCAGTCGCAGACAAGGACAGGGGAATCAGCCCCAGCATTTT
CDR3: CASRRQGQGNQPQHF
D: TRBD1
J: TRBJ1-5
size: .
V: TRBV19

DNA: TGTGCCATCAGGGGACAGGGGGCTGGCGAGCAGTACTTC
CDR3: CAIRGQGAGEQYF
D: TRBD1
J: TRBJ2-7
size: .
V: TRBV10-3

DNA: TGTGCCAGTAGTATAGCTGGGACAGGAGGCTACTTC
CDR3: CASSIAGTGGYF
D: TRBD1
J: TRBJ1-2
size: .
V: TRBV19

DNA: TGTGCCAGCAGCTTAGGACAGGGGGAAGGGACCCTCCACTTT
CDR3: CASSLGQGEGTLHF
D: TRBD1
J: TRBJ1-6
size: .
V: TRBV7-2

DNA: TGTGCCAGCAGGAGACAGGGGTCGAACACCGGGGAGCTGTTTTTT
CDR3: CASRRQGSNTGELFF
D: TRBD1
J: TRBJ2-2
size: .
V: TRBV2

DNA: TGTGCCAGCAGCTATATCAATTCACCCCTCCACTTT
CDR3: CASSYINSPLHF
D: .
J: TRBJ1-6
size: .
V: TRBV7-9

DNA: TGTGCCTGCCCCACTAGCGGGGGGGCCGTCGGGGAGCTGTTTTTT
CDR3: CACPTSGGAVGELFF
D: TRBD2
J: TRBJ2-2
size: .
V: TRBV30

DNA: TGTGCCACCAGCAGAGAGGCAGGTTTATCCTACGAGCAGTACTTC
CDR3: CATSREAGLSYEQYF
D: .
J: TRBJ2-7
size: .
V: TRBV15

DNA: TGTGCCAGCAGCCCGACCGGACAGGGGAACACTGAAGCTTTCTTT
CDR3: CASSPTGQGNTEAFF
D: TRBD1
J: TRBJ1-1
size: .
V: TRBV11-3

DNA: TGTGCCACCAGCAGGTTAGGGGGCTCTGGAAACACCATATATTTT
CDR3: CATSRLGGSGNTIYF
D: .
J: TRBJ1-3
size: once
V: TRBV15

DNA: TGTGCCAGTAGTTTGGCGGGAGGTCTCTACGAGCAGTACTTC
CDR3: CASSLAGGLYEQYF
D: TRBD2
J: TRBJ2-7
size: .
V: TRBV19